This T cell receptor beta chain was recovered during a study of shared clonotypes between healthy human individuals. Here immunoSEQ multiplex PCR was the method, and the copy in TCRdb shows in-frame clones only, minus some. The table has some 2,500,000 clones, 85% to 95% seen once. V was pared by 4 bases and J by 3 bases, with 7 bases of the junction left unmatched. CDR3 size: 15 residues. Germline-derived CDR1 and CDR2 are SGHVS and FQNEAQ. The receptor comes from a man aged 18 to 29 in good health. Some clones in this sample may be carry-over from other donors' samples. Sequenced sample: naive CD4+ T cells from PBMCs. The sample's subset: CD45RA+ positively selected. The V gene is TRBV7-8, the J gene TRBJ1-1, with 8 bases matching TRBD1. Here the CDR3 reads CASSSKTGGYTEAFF. The CDR3 region has the DNA TGTGCCAGCAGCTCCAAAACAGGGGGATACACTGAAGCTTTCTTT.